This T cell receptor (beta chain) was captured in a study of shared clonotypes between healthy human individuals (dated by TCRdb to the early 2020s). Some background on the complete study: A couple of women and three men aged 18 to 49 years were included in the cohort. For each donor, CD4 naive and CD4 memory were each run on three plates, CD8 naive on two plates, and CD8 memory on one plate. The study deeply sequenced blood TCR repertoires of about 5 healthy adults to estimate repertoire size and the extent of clonotype sharing between individuals. To increase sequencing depth and limit assay-specific biases, different laboratories used diverse techniques to prepare libraries and sequence TCR repertoires. Between about 0.85 and 9.5 billion PBMCs per donor were obtained by leukapheresis.

Concerning this clone: It has no known antigen specificity. The record has no base qualities; no much larger clone is one base away.

The full study reports these points: Rarefaction of sorted-subset datasets indicated incomplete sequencing despite the large sequencing depth. Naive subsets generally had larger estimated clonotype richness than memory subsets. Pairwise subsampling indicated that sequencing depth was expected to affect the degree of clonotype sharing among donors. Sharing across a handful of donors was observed for 4.5% to 6.5% of naive CD4, over 3% of naive CD8, 2% to 2.5% of memory CD4, and 0.4% of memory CD8 clonotypes. The small number of donors limited the genetic and exposure-history diversity represented. Only blood was sampled, and tissue TCR repertoires likely differ from those in blood. Compared with non-shared clonotypes, clonotypes shared by all four sorted-subset donors had higher generation probabilities.

Healthy HIV-negative adults with no recently reported acute infections or vaccinations were included as donors. All donors were Caucasian adults living in Nashville, Tennessee, USA. Magnetic negative selection was used to enrich CD4+ T cells, after which naive cells were positively selected on CD45RA and the negative fraction became the memory subset. After blood collection by leukapheresis, PBMCs were isolated using Ficoll-Histopaque density gradient centrifugation and then cryopreserved in the vapor phase of liquid nitrogen. Analytical flow cytometry was used to check the purity and quantity of each magnetically sorted T cell population. Genomic DNA was isolated from every sorted fraction and measured by UV absorbance on a Nanodrop 2000c. Using the deep immunoSEQ assay, multiplex PCR amplified TCR CDR3 regions from genomic DNA. Genomic DNA extracted from each cell subset was distributed evenly over all wells of several immunoSEQ 96-well plates, and each plate served as one replicate. For sorted subsets, each replicate PCR was loaded with approximately 190 ng genomic DNA, equivalent to 30,000 to 35,000 T cell genomes. The purified libraries were quantified using a Qubit 3.0 fluorometer, sized with a Bioanalyzer 2100, and then quantified again using the KAPA Library Quantification kit. A separate single-read 150-cycle Illumina NextSeq 550 flow cell was used to sequence each immunoSEQ 96-well plate. In the source study's methods: Because only junctional sequences without quality scores were contained in the immunoSEQ output, filtering matching that applied to full-length reads could not be performed. To assign V/J genes and CDR3, sequences were annotated against IMGT germline references using PyIR, a Python wrapper for IgBLAST v1.9. Reads with weak V/J assignments (E-value above 1e-6), missing CDR3, stop codons, out-of-frame junctions, or ambiguous translated residues were removed. V3J clonotypes were defined by identical inferred V gene, J gene, and CDR3 amino acid sequence. Percentage overlap between repertoires was calculated by dividing the number of shared unique clonotypes by the size of the smaller repertoire. Richness of each repertoire was evaluated using RTK rarefaction, the Chao1 estimator, and Recon v2.1 estimates of unobserved clonotypes. For all TCRbeta clonotypes obtained by the gDNA method from a few donors, generation probabilities were computed with OLGA. In its TCRdb copy, this immuneACCESS table keeps in-frame sequences only and misses some clones. Where compared with another copy, unresolved V genes explain less than half of these, and the others have no known cause. The V and J calls and clone size were taken over from that table, and D and trimming were inferred from the DNA. The sample data list hundreds of thousands of clones, and 90% to 97% of these were observed just once. The leading ten clones occupy approximately 0.06% of the sample.

V is trimmed back by 1 base and J by 5 bases, and the junction contains 2 bases that no gene match accounts for. The CDR3 has 15 amino acids, counting the end cysteine and phenylalanine. The CDR3 DNA has 45 bases and is translated from base 1. As encoded in the germline V gene, CDR1 is MGHRA while CDR2 is YSYEKL. This chain is built from TRBV4-1 and TRBJ1-4; the central 9 bases match TRBD1. Material for sequencing was naive CD4+ T cells sorted from blood. In light of the paper, this sample's cell subset or site label describes: CD45RA+ positively selected. The clonotype was recovered from a woman aged 25 to 45 in good health. The DNA sequence is as follows: TGCGCCAGCAGCCAAGTGGACAGGGGAAATGAAAAACTGTTTTTT. Translated, this is CASSQVDRGNEKLFF.